A selection of T cell receptor beta chains follows, all from one sample in a study of T cells expressing NK-cell markers. TCRdb reprocessed the 5' RACE reads and stores each CDR3 protein as one record, lacking DNA. The sample table sets out hundreds of thousands of distinct CDR3 sequences. Input material: blood T cells: a sorted CD56 or NKG2C T cell subset, CD4+ or CD8+ T cells, or bulk PBMC T cells (not recorded which). The receptors were sampled from a woman between 18 and 70 years old in good health. Each CDR3 is given with its conserved first and last residue. Only part of the rows carry a size: once, few, many, or a class if the clone is expanded.

V gene	J gene	clone size	CDR3 protein
TRBV7-9	TRBJ1-1	NA	CASRPGIEAFF
TRBV19	TRBJ2-1	NA	CASSMGSREQFF
TRBV5-4	TRBJ2-7	NA	CASSSRFTGTRDYEQYF
TRBV27	TRBJ2-7	NA	CASSLDSLLPDYEQYF
TRBV4-1	TRBJ2-5	NA	CASSQGPSETQYF
TRBV28	TRBJ2-1	NA	CASSPRLGRTQFF
TRBV4-3	TRBJ2-3	NA	CASSQSDPDTQYF
TRBV7-9	TRBJ1-2	NA	CASSLEGVHPYGYTF
TRBV14	TRBJ2-1	NA	CASSLQGARYNEQFF
TRBV12-3/TRBV12-4	TRBJ2-1	NA	CASSFGIGKNEQFF
TRBV16	TRBJ1-1	NA	CATGSPMNTEAFF
TRBV30	TRBJ1-1	NA	CAWSRDNTEAFF
TRBV5-1	TRBJ1-6	NA	CASSLEGTGGDPLHF
TRBV11-2	TRBJ2-3	NA	CASSFRGRFTDTQYF
TRBV10-1	TRBJ2-3	NA	CASKGLAGDTQYF
TRBV5-6	TRBJ2-1	NA	CASTTIERGAYNEQFF
TRBV6-5	TRBJ1-2	NA	CASIFDWNEGGYTF
TRBV28	TRBJ2-7	NA	CASSPGLADYEQYF
TRBV20-1	TRBJ2-1	NA	CSARSSSSYNEQFF
TRBV20-1	TRBJ2-5	NA	CSAPPDLEQETQYF
TRBV18	TRBJ1-1	NA	CASSPSGTANTEAFF
TRBV27	TRBJ2-1	NA	CASSLLGSRLYNEQFF
TRBV7-2	TRBJ2-2	NA	CASSPSSRTGELFF
TRBV20-1	TRBJ2-7	NA	CSARRQVTPYEQYF
TRBV20-1	TRBJ1-2	NA	CSVDKKFRNYGYTF
TRBV4-3	TRBJ2-7	medium-sized	CASSQDRDRVYEQYF
TRBV5-1	TRBJ2-5	NA	CASSLGELETQYF
TRBV20-1	TRBJ2-7	NA	CSASGSGGLHSYEQYF
TRBV6-2/TRBV6-3	TRBJ2-7	NA	CASSQRVSSYEQYF
TRBV12-3/TRBV12-4	TRBJ1-1	NA	CASTITGGAEAFF
TRBV10-3	TRBJ1-1	NA	CAITPASGAGNTEAFF
TRBV5-4	TRBJ2-5	NA	CASSLLAGGEETQYF
TRBV29-1	TRBJ2-1	NA	CSGGTSYNEQFF
TRBV9	TRBJ2-1	NA	CASSELAGGSYNEQFF
TRBV12-3/TRBV12-4	TRBJ1-5	NA	CASSLAGSTRNQPQHF
TRBV18	TRBJ2-1	NA	CASQTGLTNNEQFF
TRBV12-3/TRBV12-4	TRBJ2-2	NA	CASSLELLSTGELFF
TRBV28	TRBJ2-7	NA	CASSSSGTGDYEQYF
TRBV30	TRBJ2-1	NA	CAWSDRGNEQFF
TRBV20-1	TRBJ2-3	NA	CSARTSGSKTDTQYF
TRBV6-5	TRBJ1-2	NA	CASSYSYLANYGYTF
TRBV13	TRBJ2-5	NA	CASSPKEGTQYF
TRBV20-1	TRBJ1-4	NA	CSARVTGRNEKLFF
TRBV11-2	TRBJ2-3	NA	CASSLNTGGADTQYF
TRBV9	TRBJ2-2	NA	CASSVVTGNTGELFF
TRBV5-1	TRBJ1-4	NA	CASSLGTGNEKLFF
TRBV30	TRBJ1-2	NA	CAWTGTGESYTF
TRBV6-4	TRBJ1-1	NA	CASSEREGTEAFF
TRBV28	TRBJ2-3	NA	CASMRTGLTDTQYF
TRBV29-1	TRBJ2-1	NA	CSASGTGGPYNEQFF
TRBV20-1	TRBJ2-7	NA	CSARGGVILEQYF
TRBV3-1	TRBJ2-1	NA	CASSQVRLAENNEQFF